One and the same sample provided the 21 T cell receptor beta chains below, sequenced in a study of blood T cell repertoires in COVID-19 (dated by TCRdb to 2019 to 2021). Libraries were built with the immunoSEQ multiplex PCR assay. TCRdb took over this immuneACCESS table, retaining in-frame rearrangements with V and J assigned. Such tables are incomplete; in checked studies, under half of the missing clones stem from an unresolved V gene, and the remainder is unexplained. Here the sample has roughly 100,000 clones; 77% occur a single time. Roughly a tenth of the sample is held by the ten biggest clonotypes. Sequenced material: peripheral blood. These receptors all come from an elderly woman with acute or convalescent COVID-19.

This chain connects TRBV7-6 to TRBJ2-1, with unresolved D. Trimming left V 1 base short and J 1 base short, with 14 bases between. The V gene's germline CDR1 is SGHVS and CDR2 FNYEAQ. The CDR3 spans 17 residues. The CDR3 coding sequence is TGTGCCAGCAGCTTAGTCCCCGCTACCTCTTCCTACAATGAGCAGTTCTTC. It encodes CASSLVPATSSYNEQFF.

The chain carries TRBV27 and TRBJ2-1; 9 bases align to TRBD1. The germline V gene encodes CDR1 MNHEY and CDR2 SMNVEV (reference sequence). Unmatched junction bases numbered 6, after V lost 5 bases and J lost 4 bases. The CDR3 totals 15 residues. CDR3 in amino acids: CASSRGDRAYNEQFF. The DNA for the CDR3 is TGTGCCAGCAGTAGGGGGGACAGGGCGTACAATGAGCAGTTCTTC.

CDR3 nucleotide sequence: TGTGCCAGCAGTGGTAGCCCAACAGATACGCAGTATTTT. Residues: CASSGSPTDTQYF. This chain uses TRBV25-1 with TRBJ2-3; the D is unclear. The V gene lost 4 bases and the J gene lost 3 bases, with 8 bases spanning the gap. Germline values: CDR1 MGHDK, CDR2 SYGVNS. This CDR3 is 13 amino acids long.

Written as DNA, the CDR3 is TGCAGCGCTGACACTTACACTGAAGCTTTCTTT. It codes for CSADTYTEAFF. The rearrangement joins TRBV29-1 to TRBJ1-1; D remains unclear. This CDR3 contains 11 residues. V shed 7 bases and J shed 3 bases, with 9 bases lying between them. Germline CDR1 reads SQVTM; CDR2 reads ANQGSEA.

V gene TRBV11-2 combines with J gene TRBJ2-4; 7 nucleotides agree with TRBD1. Trimming removed 5 bases from V and 9 bases from J; junction bases left unmatched: 7. Germline assignment: CDR1 SGHAT and CDR2 FQNNGV. The CDR3 contains 13 residues. CDR3 residues: CASSPDRAGIQYF. In DNA form, the CDR3 reads TGTGCCAGCAGCCCAGACAGGGCGGGCATTCAGTACTTC.

The chain employs TRBV15 and TRBJ2-7, with 8 nucleotides matching TRBD1. From germline, CDR1 is LNHNV and CDR2 YYDKDF (reference sequence). The CDR3 has 14 amino acids. After removal of 5 bases from V and 1 base from J, the junction contained 4 bases not matched to a gene. The CDR3 is CATSVNRGSYEQYF. DNA of the CDR3: TGTGCCACCAGCGTAAACAGGGGGTCCTACGAGCAGTACTTC. The variable domain in full, with the rest retrieved from reference TRBV15 and TRBJ2-7, is DAMVIQNPRYQVTQFGKPVTLSCSQTLNHNVMYWYQQKSSQAPKLLFHYYDKDFNNEADTPDNFQSRRPNTSFCFLDIRSPGLGDTAMYLCATSVNRGSYEQYFGPGTRLTVT.

The CDR3 loop reads CASSPQGGVQYEQYF. The DNA for the CDR3 is TGCGCCAGCAGCCCCCAAGGGGGAGTTCAGTACGAGCAGTACTTC. The chain carries TRBV5-1 and TRBJ2-7; D is possibly TRBD1 (6 bases). V lost 4 bases to trimming and J lost 4 bases, with 18 bases between them. Germline V CDR1 and CDR2: SGHRS, YFSETQ. The CDR3 contains 15 residues.

The V and J genes are TRBV5-1 and TRBJ2-1; 11 bases line up with TRBD2. Per germline, CDR1 SGHRS and CDR2 YFSETQ. With V trimmed by 1 base and J by 7 bases, 13 bases remained unmatched. The CDR3 length is 18 residues. The CDR3 nucleotides are TGCGCCAGCAGCTTGAGGCGAACTAGCGGGAGTATCATGAATGAGCAGTTCTTC. The encoded protein is CASSLRRTSGSIMNEQFF. The full variable domain, completed using reference TRBV5-1 and TRBJ2-1, is KAGVTQTPRYLIKTRGQQVTLSCSPISGHRSVSWYQQTPGQGLQFLFEYFSETQRNKGNFPGRFSGRQFSNSRSEMNVSTLELGDSALYLCASSLRRTSGSIMNEQFFGPGTRLTVL.

This chain links TRBV28 with TRBJ1-1; 11 bases are shared with TRBD1. V lost 2 bases to trimming and J lost 10 bases; unmatched junction nucleotides: 9. Germline CDR1 and CDR2: MDHEN and SYDVKM. The CDR3 totals 15 residues. Here the CDR3 DNA reads TGTGCCAGCAGTTTACCGAGAGGGACAGGGGGAATAGCTTTCTTT. Amino acids: CASSLPRGTGGIAFF.

This rearrangement joins TRBV24-1 to TRBJ1-2; the D gene is possibly TRBD1 (5 bases). Germline CDR1 and CDR2: KGHDR and SFDVKD. CDR3 length: 13 residues. Trimming removed 4 bases at V and 7 bases at J, with 12 bases between. The CDR3 sequence: CATSDGTGFGYTF. Written as DNA, the CDR3 is TGTGCCACCAGTGACGGCACAGGATTTGGCTACACCTTC.

The chain joins TRBV27 to TRBJ2-7; a weak D match, TRBD1 (6 bases). This CDR3 has 15 amino acids. V lost 6 bases to trimming and J lost 0 bases, with 15 bases between them. Germline V CDR1 and CDR2: MNHEY, SMNVEV (reference sequence). DNA of the CDR3: TGTGCCAGCAGGCCCATTGGACAGAGCTCCTACGAGCAGTACTTC. This translates into CASRPIGQSSYEQYF.

J is TRBJ2-7 and V is TRBV28, with 8 positions matching TRBD1. Losses at the gene ends were 6 bases for V and 2 bases for J; bases not matched to a gene: 15. Germline-derived CDR1 and CDR2 are MDHEN and SYDVKM. This CDR3 spans 17 amino acids. The CDR3 sequence is CASRRSQGAAQTYEQYF. The CDR3 DNA reads TGTGCCAGCAGGAGGTCTCAGGGGGCGGCCCAAACCTACGAGCAGTACTTC.

A few counts support this clone. The V call is TRBV2, the J call TRBJ1-1; D unclear. The CDR3 spans 13 residues. Germline loops: CDR1 SNHLY, CDR2 FYNNEI. Trimming cost V 7 bases and J 0 bases, with 9 bases left between them. CDR3 sequence reads: CASTSTMNTEAFF. CDR3 DNA sequence: TGTGCCAGCACCTCGACTATGAACACTGAAGCTTTCTTT.

The chain recombines TRBV28 with TRBJ2-1; 10 bases are a match to TRBD2. Losses at the gene ends were 6 bases for V and 4 bases for J; bases not matched to a gene: 3. Per the germline V gene, CDR1 is MDHEN and CDR2 is SYDVKM. The CDR3 length is 14 residues. The CDR3 sequence is CASRIAGGYNEQFF. CDR3 coding DNA: TGTGCCAGCAGGATAGCGGGAGGTTACAATGAGCAGTTCTTC.

The J gene is TRBJ2-2, the V gene TRBV6-2 or TRBV6-3; unclear D gene. The V gene lost 4 bases and the J gene lost 6 bases, with 9 bases spanning the gap. This CDR3 has 13 amino acids. The germline V gene encodes CDR1 MNHEY and CDR2 SVGEGT. CDR3 protein: CASSLMESGELFF. The CDR3, as DNA: TGTGCCAGCAGTTTAATGGAGTCCGGGGAGCTGTTTTTT.

The count of this clone is one. The V call is TRBV5-4, the J call TRBJ1-1; no definite D call. Germline V gene data show CDR1 as SGHNT and CDR2 as YYREEE (reference sequence). The length of the CDR3 is 14 residues. Trimming took off 6 bases at V and 1 base at J, with 13 bases between the two ends. The CDR3 coding sequence is TGTGCCAGCACCTCACGACGGGGGAACACTGAAGCTTTCTTT. This encodes CASTSRRGNTEAFF.

The rearrangement uses TRBV6-5 and TRBJ1-1; the match to TRBD1 covers 8 bases. V shed 2 bases, J shed 1 base, and the junction held 6 bases outside the gene matches. Germline CDR1 and CDR2: MNHEY and SVGAGI. CDR3 length: 16 amino acids. DNA of the CDR3: TGTGCCAGCAGTTACCTTCAGGGGGCCGGGAACACTGAAGCTTTCTTT. Translation: CASSYLQGAGNTEAFF.

The V gene is TRBV6-6, the J gene TRBJ2-3, with D perhaps matching TRBD2 (5 bases). In germline, CDR1 is MNHNY, CDR2 SVGAGI (reference sequence). This CDR3 has 12 residues. The V and J ends lost 8 bases and 6 bases respectively, with 12 bases between them. The DNA for the CDR3 is TGTGCCAGCGCTCCCGGGATCGATACGCAGTATTTT. Protein product: CASAPGIDTQYF.

This rearrangement joins TRBV7-9 to TRBJ2-2, with a tentative D call TRBD1 (6 bases). Looked up from germline, CDR1 is SEHNR and CDR2 is FQNEAQ (reference sequence). The CDR3 extends over 15 amino acids. Trimming took 2 bases from V and 6 from J, leaving 13 bases between them. The DNA of the CDR3 is TGTGCCAGCAGCTTATGGACAGAGGCCCCCGGGGAGCTGTTTTTT. It is translated as CASSLWTEAPGELFF.

The chain has TRBV3-1 (or the pseudogene TRBV3-2) and TRBJ2-5; 7 bases align to TRBD1. Per germline, CDR1 LGHDT and CDR2 YNNKEL (reference sequence). The V and J ends lost 4 bases and 2 bases, in that order; junction bases with no gene match: 4. The CDR3 has 14 residues. CDR3 sequence: CASSRVDRQETQYF. For the CDR3, the DNA is TGTGCCAGCAGCCGTGTGGACAGGCAAGAGACCCAGTACTTC.

The V and J genes are TRBV27 and TRBJ1-4; the D is unclear. Trimming left V 5 bases short and J 8 bases short, with 15 bases between. Germline CDR1 reads MNHEY; CDR2 reads SMNVEV (reference sequence). This CDR3 has 14 amino acids. DNA of the CDR3: TGTGCCAGCAGTCCTCGGTACAGTCAAGAAAAACTGTTTTTT. Residues: CASSPRYSQEKLFF.